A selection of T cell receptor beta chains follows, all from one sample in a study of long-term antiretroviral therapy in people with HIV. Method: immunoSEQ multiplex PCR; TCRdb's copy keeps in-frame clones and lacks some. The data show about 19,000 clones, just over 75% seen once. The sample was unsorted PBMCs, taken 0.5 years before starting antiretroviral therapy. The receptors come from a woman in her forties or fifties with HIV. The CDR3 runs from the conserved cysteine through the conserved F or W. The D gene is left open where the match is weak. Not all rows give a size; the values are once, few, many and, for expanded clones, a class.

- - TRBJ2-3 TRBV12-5 TGTGCTAGTGACCAGGGACAAGGGGCAGATACGCAGTATTTT CASDQGQGADTQYF
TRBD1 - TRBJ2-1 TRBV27 TGTGCCAGCACCGGACAGGGGGCCTACAATGAGCAGTTCTTC CASTGQGAYNEQFF
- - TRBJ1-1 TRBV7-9 TGTGCCAGCAGCTGGGACACTGAAGCTTTCTTT CASSWDTEAFF
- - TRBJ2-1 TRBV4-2 TGTGCCAGCAGCCAAACCCGCCGGGACGGAAAGCAGTTCTTC CASSQTRRDGKQFF
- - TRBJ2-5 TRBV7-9 TGTGCCAGCAGGGGGGAGGTCCGGGAGACCCAGTACTTC CASRGEVRETQYF
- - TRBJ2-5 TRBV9 TGTGCCAGCAGCGTAGGAAGTCCTAACCAAGAGACCCAGTACTTC CASSVGSPNQETQYF
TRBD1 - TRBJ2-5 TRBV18 TGTGCCAGCTCATCTTTCGGGACAGGGAAAGAGACCCAGTACTTC CASSSFGTGKETQYF
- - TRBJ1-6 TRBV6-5 TGTGCCAGCAGTTACTCGAAGAGGCCCCAGGGTTCACCCCTCCACTTT CASSYSKRPQGSPLHF
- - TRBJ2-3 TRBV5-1 TGCGCCAGCACGATTGCGACATTTAGCACAGATACGCAGTATTTT CASTIATFSTDTQYF
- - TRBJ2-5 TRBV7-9 TGTGCCAGCAGCGAAATCGGGGAGACCCAGTACTTC CASSEIGETQYF
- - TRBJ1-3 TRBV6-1 TGTGCCAGCAGTGAATTGAGGAGCGCCGGAAACACCATATATTTT CASSELRSAGNTIYF
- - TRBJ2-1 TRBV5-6 TGTGCCAGCAGCGTCGAGGGTGAGCAGTTCTTC CASSVEGEQFF
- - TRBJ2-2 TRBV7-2 TGTGCCAGCAGCTTAGGACCGTCCGCCGGGGAGCTGTTTTTT CASSLGPSAGELFF
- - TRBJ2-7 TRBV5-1 TGCGCCAGCAGCTTGACCCGGGAAGGCGAGCAGTACTTC CASSLTREGEQYF
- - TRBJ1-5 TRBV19 TGTGCCAGTAATGAGGGGGTATGGCCCCAGCATTTT CASNEGVWPQHF
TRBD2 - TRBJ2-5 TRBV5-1 TGCGCCAGCAGCGACGGAGTAGCGGGGGGGATTGAGACCCAGTACTTC CASSDGVAGGIETQYF
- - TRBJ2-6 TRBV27 TGTGCCAGCAGGATCTCTGGGGCCAACGTCCTGACTTTC CASRISGANVLTF
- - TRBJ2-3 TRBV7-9 TGTGCCAGCAGCTTAGCAGTTTCAGGCACAGATACGCAGTATTTT CASSLAVSGTDTQYF
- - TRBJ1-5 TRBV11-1 TGTGCCAGCAGCTTAGATAGCAATCAGCCCCAGCATTTT CASSLDSNQPQHF
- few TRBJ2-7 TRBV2 TGTGCCAGCATGGCGGTTTACGCCCGCGAGCAGTACTTC CASMAVYAREQYF
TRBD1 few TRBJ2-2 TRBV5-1 TGCGCCAGCAGCTTTGGGACAGGGGTGAACACCGGGGAGCTGTTTTTT CASSFGTGVNTGELFF
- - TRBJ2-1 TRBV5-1 TGCGCCAGCAGCTTGACCGATCGCTCCTACAATGAGCAGTTCTTC CASSLTDRSYNEQFF
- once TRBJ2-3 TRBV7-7 TGTGCCAGCAGCAGGGACTCAGGTCCGCAGTATTTT CASSRDSGPQYF
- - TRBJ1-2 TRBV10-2 TGCGCCAGCAGTGACAGAGGGGCTGGTTCCTATGGCTACACCTTC CASSDRGAGSYGYTF
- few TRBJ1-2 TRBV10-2 TGCGCCAGCAGTGAGTCTGAAGTCCTATCAATCTATGGCTACACCTTC CASSESEVLSIYGYTF
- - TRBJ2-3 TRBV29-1 TGCAGCGGGGACAGCGGGCACACAGATACGCAGTATTTT CSGDSGHTDTQYF
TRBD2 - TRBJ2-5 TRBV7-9 TGTGCCAGCAGCCTCAGGACTAGCGGGCAAGAGACCCAGTACTTC CASSLRTSGQETQYF
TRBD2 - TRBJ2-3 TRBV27 TGTGCCAGCAGAGACCTAGCGGGGGGGCCGCCAGATACGCAGTATTTT CASRDLAGGPPDTQYF
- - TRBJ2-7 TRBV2 TGTGCCAGCAAGACTCATGGGGAGCAGTACTTC CASKTHGEQYF
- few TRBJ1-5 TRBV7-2 TGTGCCAGCAGCTTACGGTTAATCACGCCCCAGCATTTT CASSLRLITPQHF
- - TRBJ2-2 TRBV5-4 TGTGCCAGCAGCTTGGTGGGAACCGGGGAGCTGTTTTTT CASSLVGTGELFF
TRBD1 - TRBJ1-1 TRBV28 TGTGCCAGCAGTTCCCGGGACAGGACTATGAACACTGAAGCTTTCTTT CASSSRDRTMNTEAFF
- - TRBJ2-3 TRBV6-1 TGTGCCAGCAGGGGAGGGGGTACAGATACGCAGTATTTT CASRGGGTDTQYF
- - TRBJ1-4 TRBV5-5 TGTGCCAGCAGCTTGGTGGCGAACGGGAATGAAAAACTGTTTTTT CASSLVANGNEKLFF
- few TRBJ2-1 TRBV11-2 TGTGCCAGCAGCTTAATCAAGAATGAGCAGTTCTTC CASSLIKNEQFF
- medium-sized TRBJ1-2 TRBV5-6 TGTGCCAGCAGCTTGGTAGGGAAAGACTATGGCTACACCTTC CASSLVGKDYGYTF
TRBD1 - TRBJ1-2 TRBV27 TGTGCCAGCAGTCGGGACAGGGGGCAAGGGTATGGCTACACCTTC CASSRDRGQGYGYTF
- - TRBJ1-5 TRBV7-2 TGTGCCAGCAGCTTAGGCCACAGTTCCCAGAGGCCCCAGCATTTT CASSLGHSSQRPQHF
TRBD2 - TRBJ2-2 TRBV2 TGTGCCAGCAGGACTAGCGGGGGCAACACCGGGGAGCTGTTTTTT CASRTSGGNTGELFF
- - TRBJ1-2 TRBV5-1 TGCGCCAGCAGCTTGGGAGCGGGGTCCTTTGTCTATGGCTACACCTTC CASSLGAGSFVYGYTF
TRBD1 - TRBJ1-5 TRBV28 TGTGCCAGCAGTACCGCAGGGGGCTATAGCAATCAGCCCCAGCATTTT CASSTAGGYSNQPQHF
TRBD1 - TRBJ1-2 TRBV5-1 TGCGCCAGCAGCGTCGGGACAGGGGGAGTCTATGGCTACACCTTC CASSVGTGGVYGYTF
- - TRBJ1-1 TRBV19 TGTGCCAGTAAATTCATGAACACTGAAGCTTTCTTT CASKFMNTEAFF
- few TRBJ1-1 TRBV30 TGTGCCTACCTTCTTGCAGGAACGGCTTTCTTT CAYLLAGTAFF
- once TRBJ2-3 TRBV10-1 TGCGCCAGCAGGGAAGGCGCGTCGGATACGCAGTATTTT CASREGASDTQYF
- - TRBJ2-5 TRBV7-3 TGTGCCAGCAGCTTAAGGGTCGGGGGAGAGACCCAGTACTTC CASSLRVGGETQYF